These 23 T cell receptor beta chains share one sample of origin, sequenced in a study of cytomegalovirus exposure and HLA in healthy donors. Produced via immunoSEQ multiplex PCR; TCRdb's table is partial and in-frame only. Here the sample spans about 340,000 clones, roughly 85% being singletons. Sequences were obtained from PBMCs. The receptor source for this set is a young woman in good health and CMV-seronegative.

The chain combines TRBV15 with TRBJ1-1; TRBD1 might be the D (6 bases). V lost 3 bases and J lost 6, with 14 bases in between. This CDR3 region has 14 residues. Germline V CDR1 and CDR2: LNHNV, YYDKDF (reference sequence). The CDR3 nucleotides are TGTGCCACCAGCAGCCCAACAGGGTTAGCTGAAGCTTTCTTT. Residues: CATSSPTGLAEAFF. Together with reference TRBV15 and TRBJ1-1, the CDR3 gives the full variable domain: DAMVIQNPRYQVTQFGKPVTLSCSQTLNHNVMYWYQQKSSQAPKLLFHYYDKDFNNEADTPDNFQSRRPNTSFCFLDIRSPGLGDTAMYLCATSSPTGLAEAFFGQGTRLTVV.

The chain carries TRBV5-6 and TRBJ2-1, with D maybe TRBD2 (5 bases). This CDR3 contains 14 residues. In germline, CDR1 is SGHDT, CDR2 YYEEEE. Trimming removed 0 bases at V and 5 bases at J, with 9 bases between. CDR3 in amino acids: CASSLADGDNEQFF. CDR3 DNA sequence: TGTGCCAGCAGCTTGGCCGACGGGGACAATGAGCAGTTCTTC. The complete variable domain, with remaining parts taken from reference TRBV5-6 and TRBJ2-1, reads DAGVTQSPTHLIKTRGQQVTLRCSPKSGHDTVSWYQQALGQGPQFIFQYYEEEERQRGNFPDRFSGHQFPNYSSELNVNALLLGDSALYLCASSLADGDNEQFFGPGTRLTVL.

This chain links TRBV5-1 with TRBJ1-1; 9 bases line up with TRBD1. CDR3 length: 14 residues. Trimming took 7 bases from V and 5 from J; bases not matched to a gene: 9. Germline CDR1 SGHRS, CDR2 YFSETQ. Here the CDR3 reads CASGGQGMGTEAFF. CDR3 coding DNA: TGCGCCAGCGGAGGACAGGGGATGGGGACTGAAGCTTTCTTT. The variable domain in full, completed from reference TRBV5-1 and TRBJ1-1, reads KAGVTQTPRYLIKTRGQQVTLSCSPISGHRSVSWYQQTPGQGLQFLFEYFSETQRNKGNFPGRFSGRQFSNSRSEMNVSTLELGDSALYLCASGGQGMGTEAFFGQGTRLTVV.

The V gene is TRBV7-9, the J gene TRBJ2-1; the D is unclear. Deletions cut 5 bases from V and 12 bases from J, with 5 bases between. The CDR3 loop spans 9 amino acids. Per the germline V gene, CDR1 is SEHNR and CDR2 is FQNEAQ (reference sequence). Here the CDR3 reads CASSPMQFF. DNA for the CDR3: TGTGCCAGCAGCCCCATGCAGTTCTTC.

The gene calls are TRBV7-3 and TRBJ2-1; TRBD2 agrees at 12 bases. With V trimmed by 6 bases and J by 6 bases, 6 bases remained unmatched. The CDR3 spans 15 residues. In germline, CDR1 is SGHTA, CDR2 FQGTGA. CDR3 bases: TGTGCCAGCAGGGTGACTAGCGGGAGTGCCAATGAGCAGTTCTTC. It yields the protein CASRVTSGSANEQFF.

The V gene is TRBV6-5, the J gene TRBJ2-7; 12 nucleotides agree with TRBD1. Germline CDR1 reads MNHEY; CDR2 reads SVGAGI. J gave up 6 bases and V 5 bases, and 5 bases lay outside the gene matches. The CDR3 length is 14 residues. The CDR3 DNA is TGTGCCAGCAGTCCGGGACAGGGGGCGGGCGAGCAGTACTTC. Its translation: CASSPGQGAGEQYF.

The genes are TRBV6-1 and TRBJ1-5; possibly TRBD1 for D (6 bases). The CDR3 totals 15 residues. Deletions cut 7 bases from V and 0 bases from J, with 13 bases between. Germline V gene sequence: CDR1 MNHNS, CDR2 SASEGT. The CDR3 loop is CASTPDRYSNQPQHF. CDR3 bases: TGTGCCAGCACCCCGGACAGATATAGCAATCAGCCCCAGCATTTT.

On this clone: Other DNA sequences in the sample encode the same CDR3. The J gene is TRBJ2-7, the V gene TRBV28; D remains unclear. This CDR3 region has 12 residues. Trimming left V 6 bases short and J 4 bases short, with 10 bases between. Germline CDR1 is MDHEN and CDR2 is SYDVKM. The CDR3 reads CASSRSGYEQYF. CDR3 DNA: TGTGCCAGCAGCCGCTCGGGTTACGAGCAGTACTTC.

V and J are TRBV7-7 and TRBJ1-4, with D hard to call. The V and J ends lost 6 bases and 3 bases respectively, with 8 bases between them. Germline-derived CDR1 and CDR2 are SSHAT and FNYEAQ (reference sequence). The CDR3 totals 13 residues. The CDR3 is CASSSGANEKLFF. The CDR3 bases are TGTGCCAGCAGTTCCGGGGCTAATGAAAAACTGTTTTTT. Complete variable domain (other parts from reference TRBV7-7 and TRBJ1-4): GAGVSQSPRYKVTKRGQDVTLRCDPISSHATLYWYQQALGQGPEFLTYFNYEAQPDKSGLPSDRFSAERPEGSISTLTIQRTEQRDSAMYRCASSSGANEKLFFGSGTQLSVL.

V and J are TRBV19 and TRBJ2-5; no definite D call. This CDR3 has 14 residues. Per the germline V gene, CDR1 is LNHDA and CDR2 is SQIVND (reference sequence). The V end lost 7 bases, the J end lost 2 bases, and 14 bases lay between the germline ends. Here the CDR3 reads CASTPGWRQETQYF. The CDR3 bases are TGTGCCAGTACCCCCGGATGGCGGCAAGAGACCCAGTACTTC.

The rearrangement joins TRBV28 to TRBJ1-5, with TRBD1 identical over 10 bases. CDR3 length: 16 amino acids. The germline V gene encodes CDR1 MDHEN and CDR2 SYDVKM. The junction had 9 bases not matched to a gene; V was cut back by 3 bases and J by 7 bases. The CDR3 DNA follows: TGTGCCAGCAGTTTGTTGGGGACAGGGGAGCGCCAGCCCCAGCATTTT. Its translation: CASSLLGTGERQPQHF.

The rearrangement uses TRBV15 and TRBJ2-7; 9 bases are a match to TRBD2. The CDR3 contains 14 residues. V gave up 3 bases and J gave up 0 bases; unmatched junction bases: 0. Germline-derived CDR1 and CDR2 are LNHNV and YYDKDF (reference sequence). The CDR3 DNA sequence: TGTGCCACCAGCAGGACTAGCGGCTCCTACGAGCAGTACTTC. Translating gives CATSRTSGSYEQYF.

The genes are TRBV9 and TRBJ1-1, with D possibly TRBD1 on 5 matching bases. Trimming pared 4 bases from V and 8 bases from J, leaving 18 bases between. The CDR3 contains 14 residues. The germline CDR1 and CDR2 sequences are SGDLS and YYNGEE. CDR3 DNA sequence: TGTGCCAGCAGCCTCAGGGATTTCAGGGAAGAAGCTTTCTTT. Amino acids: CASSLRDFREEAFF.

This clone has only one observation. The rearrangement joins TRBV29-1 to TRBJ1-1, with 7 bases aligning to TRBD1. This CDR3 has 13 amino acids. CDR1 and CDR2 (germline): SQVTM, ANQGSEA. The V segment lost 6 bases and the J segment 0 bases; nucleotides outside the gene matches: 4. CDR3 bases: TGCAGCGTCCGACAGGGTTTGAACACTGAAGCTTTCTTT. It is translated as CSVRQGLNTEAFF.

This rearrangement joins TRBV19 to TRBJ2-1; no clear D gene. The germline V gene encodes CDR1 LNHDA and CDR2 SQIVND (reference sequence). This CDR3 is 15 amino acids long. Trimming took off 1 base at V and 4 bases at J, with 11 bases between the two ends. The CDR3 sequence: CASSIGGNIYNEQFF. For the CDR3, the DNA is TGTGCCAGTAGTATAGGAGGTAATATTTACAATGAGCAGTTCTTC.

The chain recombines TRBV5-1 with TRBJ2-3; D is possibly TRBD2 (5 bases). V was trimmed by 5 bases and J by 5 bases, leaving 6 bases between them. The germline V gene has CDR1 SGHRS and CDR2 YFSETQ. There are 11 residues in the CDR3. The CDR3 DNA sequence: TGCGCCAGCAGGGGAGAAGATACGCAGTATTTT. This encodes CASRGEDTQYF.

The V and J genes are TRBV6-5 and TRBJ2-3; TRBD2 aligns across 12 bases. The CDR3 is 16 residues long. Germline V lookup: CDR1 MNHEY, CDR2 SVGAGI. The J segment lost 6 bases and the V segment lost 2 bases, leaving 6 bases of the junction unmatched. CDR3 amino acids: CASSYPLAGGRDTQYF. The CDR3 coding sequence is TGTGCCAGCAGTTACCCGCTAGCGGGAGGGCGGGATACGCAGTATTTT.

The chain recombines TRBV9 with TRBJ2-3, with TRBD2 identical over 10 bases. The germline CDR1 and CDR2 sequences are SGDLS and YYNGEE. With V trimmed by 7 bases and J by 8 bases, 13 bases remained unmatched. CDR3 size: 15 residues. CDR3 coding DNA: TGTGCCAGCGGTGGGCTAGCGGGAGAGGAAAGTACGCAGTATTTT. This codes for CASGGLAGEESTQYF.

This clone was picked up one time. The DNA of the CDR3 is TGTGCCAGCAGCTTAGGCATTAGCGGAGGCCAAGAGACCCAGTACTTC. This sequence encodes CASSLGISGGQETQYF. V and J are TRBV7-2 and TRBJ2-5; tentatively, D is TRBD2 (6 bases). The CDR3 loop spans 16 amino acids. Germline V gives CDR1 SGHTA, CDR2 FQGNSA. Trimming removed 1 base at V and 1 base at J, with 13 bases between.

This rearrangement joins TRBV9 to TRBJ2-3; D ambiguous. CDR3 length: 17 residues. Germline V gene sequence: CDR1 SGDLS, CDR2 YYNGEE. With 3 bases removed from V and 0 bases from J, the gap between germline ends came to 17 bases. The CDR3 region is CASSAGTAHSSTDTQYF. Here the CDR3 DNA reads TGTGCCAGCAGCGCCGGAACAGCACACTCTAGCACAGATACGCAGTATTTT.

The sample holds one count of this clone. This chain joins TRBV2 and TRBJ2-1; D unresolved. CDR1 is SNHLY, CDR2 FYNNEI, per germline. The CDR3 consists of 12 residues. V dropped 4 bases and J dropped 2 bases, with 3 bases sitting between them. This chain's CDR3 is CASSVTYNEQFF. Written as DNA, the CDR3 is TGTGCCAGCAGTGTAACCTACAATGAGCAGTTCTTC.

This sequence joins TRBV5-8 and TRBJ2-7; TRBD1 matches at 7 bases. The CDR3 extends over 15 amino acids. Germline assignment: CDR1 SGHTS and CDR2 YDEGEE. With 3 bases clipped from V and 5 bases from J, the junction kept 11 bases outside the gene matches. Written as DNA, the CDR3 is TGTGCCAGCAGCTACGGGACAGTCCTCTTGGACGAGCAGTACTTC. Its translation: CASSYGTVLLDEQYF.

The chain joins TRBV7-9 to TRBJ2-1; 8 bases fit TRBD1. Looked up from germline, CDR1 is SEHNR and CDR2 is FQNEAQ (reference sequence). This CDR3 spans 14 amino acids. V shed 5 bases, J shed 8 bases, and the junction held 8 bases outside the gene matches. CDR3 coding DNA: TGTGCCAGCAGCCGGGGACAGGTTGAGCATGAGCAGTTCTTC. It specifies CASSRGQVEHEQFF.